The T cell receptor beta chain under discussion was sequenced for a study of beta chain features in type 1 diabetes. Study summary: Patients shared similar age, gender and cell yields with healthy donors. Regarding the study as a whole: Shorter TCRB CDR3s, moderately but significantly so, were found in Type 1 diabetes patients in all four CD4+ subsets. The study notes PCR might favor shorter templates equally in patients and controls.

Trimming took 3 bases from V and 6 from J; bases not matched to a gene: 2. CDR1 and CDR2 (germline): KGHSH, LQKENI. This CDR3 is 14 amino acids long. This clone has more than one count but fewer than ten. Antigen specificity is unknown. Reverse transcribing all isolated RNA meant expressed TCRB transcripts were sequenced. Here immunoSEQ multiplex PCR was the method, and the copy in TCRdb shows in-frame clones only, minus some. The repertoire holds approximately 250,000 clones, with approximately 25% as singletons. This receptor was taken from a woman in her 30s with type 1 diabetes. This chain links TRBV18 with TRBJ2-1, with 10 bases aligning to TRBD2. The sequenced sample consisted of naive CD4+ T cells from blood. CDR3 nucleotides: TGTGCCAGCTCACCCCAGCGGGAGGGCAATGAGCAGTTCTTC. As protein: CASSPQREGNEQFF.